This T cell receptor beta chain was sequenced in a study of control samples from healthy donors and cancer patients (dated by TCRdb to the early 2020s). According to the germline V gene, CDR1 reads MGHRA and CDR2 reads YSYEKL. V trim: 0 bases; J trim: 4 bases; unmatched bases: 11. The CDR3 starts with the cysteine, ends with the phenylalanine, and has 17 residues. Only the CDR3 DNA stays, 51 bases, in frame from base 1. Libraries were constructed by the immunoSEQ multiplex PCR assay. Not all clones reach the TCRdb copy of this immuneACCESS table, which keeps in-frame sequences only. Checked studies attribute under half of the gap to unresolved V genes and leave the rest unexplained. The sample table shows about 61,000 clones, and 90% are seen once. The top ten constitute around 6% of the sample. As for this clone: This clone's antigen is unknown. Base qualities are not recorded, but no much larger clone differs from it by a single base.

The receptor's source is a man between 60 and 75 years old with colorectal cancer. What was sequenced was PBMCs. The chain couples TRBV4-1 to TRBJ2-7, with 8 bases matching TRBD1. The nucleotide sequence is TGCGCCAGCAGCCAAGATATTCTCGGACAGGGTCCTTACGAGCAGTACTTC. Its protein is CASSQDILGQGPYEQYF.